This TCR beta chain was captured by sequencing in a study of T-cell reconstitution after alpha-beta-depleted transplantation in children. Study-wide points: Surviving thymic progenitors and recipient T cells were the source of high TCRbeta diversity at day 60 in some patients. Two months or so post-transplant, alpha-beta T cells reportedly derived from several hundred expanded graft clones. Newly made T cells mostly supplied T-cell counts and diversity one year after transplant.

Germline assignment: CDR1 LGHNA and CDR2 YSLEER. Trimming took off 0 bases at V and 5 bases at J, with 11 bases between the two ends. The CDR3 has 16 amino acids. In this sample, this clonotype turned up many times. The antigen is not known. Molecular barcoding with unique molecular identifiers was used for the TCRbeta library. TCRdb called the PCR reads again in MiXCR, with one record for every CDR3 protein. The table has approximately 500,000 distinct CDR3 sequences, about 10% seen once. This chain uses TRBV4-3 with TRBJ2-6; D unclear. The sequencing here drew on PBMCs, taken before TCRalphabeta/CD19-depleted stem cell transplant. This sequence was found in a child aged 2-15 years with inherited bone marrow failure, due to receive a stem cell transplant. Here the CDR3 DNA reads TGCGCCAGCAGCCAAGATTCGAGTATCTGGGCCAACGTCCTGACTTTC. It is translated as CASSQDSSIWANVLTF.